This section outlines one TCR beta chain sequence together with its context. CDR3 length: 14 amino acids. Per germline, CDR1 MGHDK and CDR2 SYGVNS. The ends were cut back, 3 bases at V and 0 bases at J, with 8 bases in the middle. These data come from a study of blood T cell repertoires in COVID-19. Study at large: In each case, the material was cDNA or gDNA derived from T cells, B-cell-depleted T cells, or PBMCs.

As handled by the study authors: The assay estimated nucleated cells by amplifying reference gene primers. This table comes from immunoSEQ multiplex PCR, and its TCRdb copy is limited to in-frame clones, with some not included. That table is the source of V, J and clone size, and D and trimming were worked out from the DNA. The sample records 200,000 to 250,000 clones, about 88% being singletons. The material sequenced was peripheral blood. This sequence joins TRBV25-1 and TRBJ2-5; a possible D gene is TRBD1 (6 bases). The TCR comes from a woman aged 55-69 years with acute or convalescent COVID-19. CDR3 nucleotides: TGTGCCAGCAGTGAGTACAGGGACCAAGAGACCCAGTACTTC. This translates into CASSEYRDQETQYF.